This paragraph covers one TCR beta chain sequence. This sample is part of a study of blood T cell repertoires in COVID-19. Background on the study: Donors in the United States, Italy and Spain gave samples during acute or convalescent COVID-19. PBMCs, B-cell-depleted T cells, or T cells provided the cDNA or gDNA that made up the material.

Deletions cut 3 bases from V and 1 base from J, with 8 bases between. The CDR3 contains 15 residues. Germline CDR1 KGHDR, CDR2 SFDVKD. Authors' processing steps: Using reference gene primer amplification, nucleated cell counts were estimated. Here immunoSEQ multiplex PCR was the method, and the copy in TCRdb shows in-frame clones only, minus some. For V, J and clone size, that table is used; D and trimming come from the DNA. The repertoire includes 200,000 to 300,000 clones, about 80% of them detected once, and approximately 10% sits in the top ten. V and J are TRBV24-1 and TRBJ2-2; perhaps TRBD2 as D (5 bases). The sequencing input was peripheral blood. This clonotype originated in a woman at least 80 years old with acute or convalescent COVID-19. The CDR3, as DNA: TGTGCCACCAGTGATCCTCGGGGGAACACCGGGGAGCTGTTTTTT. Encoded protein: CATSDPRGNTGELFF.